The clone carrying this TCR beta chain has just one count. The antigen remains undetermined. This sample is drawn from a study of radiotherapy plus CTLA-4 blockade in lung cancer. Study-wide context: Patients showed objective responses in under 20% of cases, and disease control was achieved by approximately 31%. General observations from the study: Researchers report tumor-derived TCR clones expanding in blood after radiotherapy plus ipilimumab. Per reports, early blood T cell clone dynamics, plus interferon-beta, forecast response most strongly.

Ipilimumab-mediated CTLA-4 blockade plus focal radiation was given to patients having chemo-refractory metastatic non-small-cell lung cancer. The CDR3 is 13 amino acids. Germline V gene sequence: CDR1 MNHEY, CDR2 SVGAGI. The V end was cut by 5 bases, the J end by 3 bases, with 10 bases between. Profiled with immunoSEQ multiplex PCR; TCRdb holds only in-frame clones, not every one. The table includes about 39,000 clones, approximately 79% detected once. The origin of this receptor is a human donor with non-small cell lung cancer that progressed on radiotherapy plus ipilimumab. The source material was peripheral blood, sampled from a patient treated with radiotherapy plus ipilimumab. The chain employs TRBV6-5 and TRBJ1-2; D is undetermined. CDR3 in amino acids: CASSQNIDYGYTF. The CDR3 nucleotides read TGTGCCAGCAGTCAGAATATTGACTATGGCTACACCTTC.